This T cell receptor (beta chain) emerged from a study of cytomegalovirus exposure and HLA in healthy donors. For the study at large: One earlier analysis, a look at 150 million to 200 million T cells, found about 110 million unique TCR beta sequences.

Deletions cut 2 bases from V and 5 bases from J, with 22 bases between. In germline, CDR1 is WNHNN, CDR2 SYGVQD (reference sequence). This CDR3 is built from 18 residues. The PCR used 60 Vbeta and 13 Jbeta primers. Only in-frame clones appear in the TCRdb table, and some are missing; sequencing was by immunoSEQ multiplex PCR. The table includes roughly 110,000 clones, just over 70% detected once. The rearrangement joins TRBV10-1 to TRBJ2-1; maybe TRBD2 (6 bases). This receptor was identified in a boy aged 5-17 years in good health and CMV-seronegative. The sample consisted of PBMCs. CDR3 coding DNA: TGCGCCAGCAGTGAGGATACACTTAGACTAGAACTCAACAATGAGCAGTTCTTC. Its protein is CASSEDTLRLELNNEQFF.